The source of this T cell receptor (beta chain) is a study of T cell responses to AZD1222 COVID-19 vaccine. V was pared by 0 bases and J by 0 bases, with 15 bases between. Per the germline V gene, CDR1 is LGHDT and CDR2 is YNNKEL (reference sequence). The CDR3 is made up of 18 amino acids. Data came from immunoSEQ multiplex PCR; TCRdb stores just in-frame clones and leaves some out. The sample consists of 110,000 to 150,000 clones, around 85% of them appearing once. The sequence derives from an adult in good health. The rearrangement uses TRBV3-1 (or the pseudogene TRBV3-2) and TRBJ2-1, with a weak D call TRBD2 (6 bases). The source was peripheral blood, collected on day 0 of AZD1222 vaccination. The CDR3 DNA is TGTGCCAGCAGCCAAGATCTTCCGGGACTTCACTCCTACAATGAGCAGTTCTTC. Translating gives CASSQDLPGLHSYNEQFF.